The 31 T cell receptor beta chains listed next were all sequenced from one sample in a study of human T cells and chemical hapten exposure. TCRdb ran MiXCR on the RACE reads and lists one entry per CDR3 protein. This sample has about 92,000 distinct CDR3 sequences, with approximately 10% found just once. Time point given: patch test 3, about 24 weeks after DPC sensitization. Treatment given: therapeutic diphenylcyclopropenone sensitization with weekly scalp DPC. The sequences come from whole blood, collected in connection with sensitization to the hapten diphenylcyclopropenone (DPC). These receptors were taken from a woman between 25 and 40 years old with alopecia areata. Some clones in this sample may be carry-over from other donors' samples.

V gene TRBV3-1 combines with J gene TRBJ2-1, with 11 bases identical to TRBD2. The CDR3 consists of 18 residues. Germline V gene sequence: CDR1 LGHDT, CDR2 YNNKEL (reference sequence). V lost 0 bases and J lost 2; bases outside the gene matches: 6. The CDR3 loop reads CASSQEASGGLAYNEQFF. CDR3 DNA sequence: TGTGCCAGCAGCCAAGAAGCTAGCGGGGGGTTGGCCTACAATGAGCAGTTCTTC.

This clonotype was counted a few times. The V call is TRBV7-9, the J call TRBJ2-7; 7 nucleotides match TRBD1. The CDR3 runs to 14 residues. The J segment lost 0 bases and the V segment lost 5 bases, leaving 4 bases of the junction unmatched. The germline gives CDR1 SEHNR, CDR2 FQNEAQ (reference sequence). The CDR3 here is CASSLGDSSYEQYF. In nucleotides, the CDR3 is TGTGCCAGCAGCCTCGGGGACAGCTCCTACGAGCAGTACTTC.

CDR3 region: CASSPPSSSGANVLTF. CDR3 sequence (DNA): TGTGCCAGCTCACCACCGAGCAGCTCTGGGGCCAACGTCCTGACTTTC. This rearrangement joins TRBV18 to TRBJ2-6, with D unclear. The CDR3 covers 16 residues. V shed 0 bases and J shed 0 bases, with 6 bases lying between them. CDR1 and CDR2 (germline): KGHSH, LQKENI.

This clonotype has only a few counts. The J gene is TRBJ2-1, the V gene TRBV4-2, with 8 bases matching TRBD1. V shed 3 bases and J 8 bases; nucleotides not matched to a gene: 12. There are 16 residues in the CDR3. Germline CDR1 reads LGHNA; CDR2 reads YNFKEQ. DNA of the CDR3: TGTGCCAGCAGCCATCACCGGGACAGGAGTTTCGATGAGCAGTTCTTC. It is translated as CASSHHRDRSFDEQFF.

This clonotype was detected ten times or more. The gene calls are TRBV5-1 and TRBJ1-1; D is ambiguous. This CDR3 has 14 amino acids. Germline CDR1 reads SGHRS; CDR2 reads YFSETQ. V lost 0 bases to trimming and J lost 1 base, with 7 bases between them. The CDR3 here is CASSLVQANTEAFF. CDR3 DNA: TGCGCCAGCAGCTTGGTCCAGGCGAACACTGAAGCTTTCTTT. The complete variable domain, with remaining parts taken from reference TRBV5-1 and TRBJ1-1, reads KAGVTQTPRYLIKTRGQQVTLSCSPISGHRSVSWYQQTPGQGLQFLFEYFSETQRNKGNFPGRFSGRQFSNSRSEMNVSTLELGDSALYLCASSLVQANTEAFFGQGTRLTVV.

The sample holds a few counts of this clonotype. The J gene is TRBJ2-3, the V gene TRBV2; D not resolved. Deletions cut 6 bases from V and 4 bases from J, with 8 bases between. The CDR3 is made up of 12 amino acids. Germline CDR1 and CDR2: SNHLY and FYNNEI. The CDR3 protein is CASRPTSDTQYF. In DNA, the CDR3 is TGTGCCAGCAGGCCGACTTCAGATACGCAGTATTTT.

This clonotype was observed at least ten times. The rearrangement links TRBV18 to TRBJ1-5; D uncertain. Trimming cost V 1 base and J 2 bases, with 9 bases left between them. The CDR3 has 15 amino acids. Per the germline V gene, CDR1 is KGHSH and CDR2 is LQKENI. The CDR3 DNA sequence: TGTGCCAGCTCACCACGGGAGGATGGCAATCAGCCCCAGCATTTT. Translation gives CASSPREDGNQPQHF.

This clonotype was recorded a few times. This CDR3 is CAWLQDSGNTIYF. The CDR3 DNA sequence: TGTGCCTGGCTACAGGATTCTGGAAACACCATATATTTT. The chain carries TRBV30 and TRBJ1-3, with D tentatively TRBD1 (5 bases). Germline values: CDR1 GTSNPN, CDR2 SVGIG (reference sequence). Trimming left V 5 bases short and J 1 base short, with 9 bases between. This CDR3 has 13 amino acids.

The CDR3: CASSLGPDGYTF. DNA of the CDR3: TGTGCCAGCAGTTTAGGTCCGGATGGCTACACCTTC. The chain joins TRBV28 to TRBJ1-2; no definite D call. Germline-derived CDR1 and CDR2 are MDHEN and SYDVKM. The V end was cut by 2 bases, the J end by 6 bases, with 7 bases between. The CDR3 length is 12 residues.

This clonotype was seen many times. The chain uses TRBV28 and TRBJ2-6, with a tentative D call TRBD2 (5 bases). Germline loops: CDR1 MDHEN, CDR2 SYDVKM. V shed 1 base and J shed 2 bases, with 6 bases lying between them. There are 15 residues in the CDR3. The CDR3 DNA follows: TGTGCCAGCAGTTTATTGAGGGCTGGGGCCAACGTCCTGACTTTC. Translating it yields CASSLLRAGANVLTF.

This clonotype was detected only a few times. The chain uses TRBV12-3 or TRBV12-4 and TRBJ2-7; 7 bases line up with TRBD1. After removal of 6 bases from V and 6 bases from J, the junction contained 11 bases not matched to a gene. CDR3 length equals 14 residues. The CDR3 coding sequence is TGTGCCAGCAGACGGGACAGCCAATACGTCGAGCAGTACTTC. Translated: CASRRDSQYVEQYF.

The table lists this clonotype with many counts. The V and J genes are TRBV6-2 or TRBV6-3 and TRBJ2-1, with D hard to call. Germline V gene data show CDR1 as MNHEY and CDR2 as SVGEGT. This CDR3 has 12 residues. Trimming shortened V by 2 bases and J by 7 bases, and 6 bases separated the two germline ends. CDR3 loop: CASSYPENEQFF. The DNA of the CDR3 is TGTGCCAGCAGTTACCCCGAAAATGAGCAGTTCTTC.

This clonotype appeared many times. CDR3 amino acids: CASSPWGASYEQYF. The CDR3 DNA sequence: TGTGCCAGCTCACCTTGGGGGGCATCCTACGAGCAGTACTTC. This sequence joins TRBV18 and TRBJ2-7; D could derive from TRBD1 or TRBD2 (6 bases each). Germline loops: CDR1 KGHSH, CDR2 LQKENI. The CDR3 extends over 14 amino acids. V was cut by 3 bases and J by 1 base, with 10 bases left in between. The variable domain in full, completed from reference TRBV18 and TRBJ2-7, reads NAGVMQNPRHLVRRRGQEARLRCSPMKGHSHVYWYRQLPEEGLKFMVYLQKENIIDESGMPKERFSAEFPKEGPSILRIQQVVRGDSAAYFCASSPWGASYEQYFGPGTRLTVT.

Comment on this clonotype: The junction shows a germline mismatch at one end, possibly a read error. The chain couples TRBV10-3 to TRBJ1-5; TRBD1 is a possible D gene (5 bases). The CDR3 loop spans 15 amino acids. The germline V gene has CDR1 ENHRY and CDR2 SYGVKD. CDR3 region: CASQRTTDSNQPQHF. The DNA for the CDR3 is TGCGCCTCACAAAGGACAACTGATAGCAATCAGCCCCAGCATTTT.

This clonotype has ten or more counts. The chain uses TRBV24-1 and TRBJ2-6; 7 bases align to TRBD2. The germline V gene encodes CDR1 KGHDR and CDR2 SFDVKD. V shed 7 bases, J shed 4 bases, and the junction held 9 bases outside the gene matches. The CDR3 runs to 16 residues. This CDR3 reads CATSRAGISGANVLTF. The CDR3 DNA is TGTGCCACCAGCCGAGCGGGGATCTCCGGGGCCAACGTCCTGACTTTC.

This clonotype was detected ten times or more. V is TRBV29-1 and J is TRBJ1-5, with 8 bases lining up with TRBD1. The CDR3 has 13 residues. The trim removed 6 bases at V and 5 bases at J, leaving 6 bases unmatched. Germline CDR1 SQVTM, CDR2 ANQGSEA. Here the CDR3 DNA reads TGCAGCGTCTCGGACAGGGAGGATCAGCCCCAGCATTTT. This sequence encodes CSVSDREDQPQHF.

This clonotype was counted many times. The chain carries TRBV2 and TRBJ2-1, with 9 positions matching TRBD2. The CDR3 is 15 amino acids. V lost 11 bases and J lost 0; bases outside the gene matches: 8. Per germline, CDR1 SNHLY and CDR2 FYNNEI. The CDR3 reads CAQDLAGTSYNEQFF. The CDR3 DNA sequence: TGTGCCCAGGATCTAGCGGGGACCTCCTACAATGAGCAGTTCTTC.

This clonotype was recorded at least ten times. The chain is built from TRBV11-2 and TRBJ1-2, with 11 bases aligning to TRBD1. The CDR3 sequence is 13 residues long. The ends lost 5 bases at V and 7 bases at J; junction bases unmatched: 3. Germline V gives CDR1 SGHAT, CDR2 FQNNGV. This chain's CDR3 is CASSIGTGGGYTF. The CDR3 DNA sequence: TGTGCCAGCAGCATTGGGACAGGGGGTGGCTACACCTTC.

This clonotype has ten or more counts. V gene TRBV6-6 combines with J gene TRBJ1-1; no clear D gene. The germline V gene has CDR1 MNHNY and CDR2 SVGAGI (reference sequence). Trimming cost V 7 bases and J 4 bases, with 10 bases left between them. The CDR3 length is 12 residues. CDR3 DNA: TGTGCCAGCACGAATGCGGGCACTGAAGCTTTCTTT. Protein product: CASTNAGTEAFF.

This clonotype was picked up one time. This chain connects TRBV2 to TRBJ2-3, with a weak D call TRBD1 (6 bases). CDR1 SNHLY and CDR2 FYNNEI come from the germline V gene. This CDR3 has 14 amino acids. The V and J ends lost 4 bases and 8 bases respectively, with 16 bases between them. The CDR3 coding sequence is TGTGCCAGCAGTGTAAGGGACACGGTAGCTACGCAGTATTTT. Its protein is CASSVRDTVATQYF.

The chain joins TRBV20-1 to TRBJ1-6; no clear D gene. Germline V CDR1 and CDR2: DFQATT, SNEGSKA (reference sequence). The CDR3 spans 15 residues. Trimming stripped 4 bases from V and 0 bases from J, with 10 bases between. This CDR3 is CSAIARSSYNSPLHF. The CDR3 bases are TGCAGTGCTATTGCACGTAGCTCCTATAATTCACCCCTCCACTTT.

This clonotype occurred many times. The chain recombines TRBV29-1 with TRBJ2-7; D is ambiguous. Germline assignment: CDR1 SQVTM and CDR2 ANQGSEA. Trimming cost V 4 bases and J 6 bases, with 10 bases left between them. CDR3 length equals 11 residues. In DNA form, the CDR3 reads TGCAGCGTTGCTCGGTCGGCCGAGCAGTACTTC. Amino acids: CSVARSAEQYF.

Only a few counts were recorded for this clonotype. The chain has TRBV5-1 and TRBJ2-5; D ambiguous. This CDR3 has 14 amino acids. V lost 6 bases and J 4 bases, leaving 16 bases between the germline ends. Germline lookup yields CDR1 SGHRS and CDR2 YFSETQ. The CDR3 spells CASTPGQLVETQYF. The CDR3 DNA follows: TGCGCCAGCACCCCAGGCCAGTTGGTAGAGACCCAGTACTTC.

This clonotype has just a few counts. The chain combines TRBV28 with TRBJ2-7, with D unclear. The CDR3 runs 14 residues. The V end was cut by 6 bases, the J end by 0 bases, with 12 bases between. CDR1 and CDR2 (germline): MDHEN, SYDVKM. CDR3 sequence: CASSPRTVSYEQYF. In nucleotides, the CDR3 is TGTGCCAGCAGCCCTCGGACGGTCTCCTACGAGCAGTACTTC.

V is TRBV20-1 and J is TRBJ2-5; TRBD2 matches at 8 bases. The length of the CDR3 is 14 residues. V was pared by 1 base and J by 10 bases, with 11 bases of the junction left unmatched. In germline, CDR1 is DFQATT, CDR2 SNEGSKA (reference sequence). The CDR3 loop reads CSARGTSPGPVQYF. The CDR3 DNA is TGCAGTGCTAGAGGGACTAGCCCTGGCCCAGTCCAGTACTTC.

The sample holds a few counts of this clonotype. The rearrangement uses TRBV4-1 and TRBJ2-3; D ambiguous. CDR3 length: 14 amino acids. CDR1 and CDR2 from the germline V gene are MGHRA and YSYEKL. V was clipped by 4 bases and J by 5 bases, with 13 bases between them. For the CDR3, the DNA is TGCGCCAGCAGCCGCCCACCGCAGGAAGATACGCAGTATTTT. This gives the protein CASSRPPQEDTQYF.

This clonotype was recorded at least ten times. The chain couples TRBV24-1 to TRBJ1-5, with 10 bases fitting TRBD1. Trimming at V came to 4 bases and at J to 2 bases, leaving 7 bases not matched to a gene. The CDR3 totals 17 residues. CDR1 is KGHDR and CDR2 is SFDVKD in the germline V gene. CDR3 region: CATSDRDRGGGNQPQHF. For the CDR3, the DNA is TGTGCCACCAGTGACCGGGACAGGGGAGGAGGCAATCAGCCCCAGCATTTT.

The table lists this clonotype with a few counts. V is TRBV27 and J is TRBJ1-1, with a possible D match to TRBD1 (5 bases). The CDR3 totals 13 residues. Trimming removed 5 bases at V and 4 bases at J, with 11 bases between. The germline gives CDR1 MNHEY, CDR2 SMNVEV (reference sequence). For the CDR3, the DNA is TGTGCCAGCAGTCGCAGGGAGGGCACTGAAGCTTTCTTT. This codes for CASSRREGTEAFF.

This chain uses TRBV7-8 with TRBJ2-5; the match to TRBD2 covers 8 bases. The CDR3 is made up of 17 amino acids. Germline lookup yields CDR1 SGHVS and CDR2 FQNEAQ. Losses at the gene ends were 1 base for V and 4 bases for J; bases not matched to a gene: 11. DNA for the CDR3: TGTGCCAGCAGCTTAGGAGTAGCGGGGCCGCGAGGAGAGACCCAGTACTTC. This codes for CASSLGVAGPRGETQYF.

J is TRBJ2-5 and V is TRBV20-1; 14 bases match TRBD2. V was pared by 6 bases and J by 5 bases, with 8 bases of the junction left unmatched. Germline V lookup: CDR1 DFQATT, CDR2 SNEGSKA (reference sequence). The CDR3 spans 15 residues. CDR3 nucleotides: TGCAGTGCGGAGGCCGGGACTAGCGGGAGCGAGACCCAGTACTTC. It yields the protein CSAEAGTSGSETQYF.

The V call is TRBV7-9, the J call TRBJ2-5; maybe TRBD2 (6 bases). Germline assignment: CDR1 SEHNR and CDR2 FQNEAQ (reference sequence). V was cut by 2 bases and J by 4 bases, with 11 bases left in between. The CDR3 loop spans 14 amino acids. The CDR3 protein is CASSLRAGGETQYF. The DNA for the CDR3 is TGTGCCAGCAGCTTAAGGGCCGGGGGAGAGACCCAGTACTTC.